The 10 T cell receptor beta chains listed next were all sequenced from one sample in a study of blood T cell repertoires in COVID-19. Generated by immunoSEQ multiplex PCR, the TCRdb table keeps only in-frame clones and is missing some. The data hold 350,000 to 550,000 clones, with around 87% observed a single time. Sequenced sample: PBMCs or T cells enriched from blood (not recorded which). These receptors were obtained from a man aged 25 to 40 who had recovered from COVID-19.

The rearrangement joins TRBV29-1 to TRBJ1-2, with D possibly matching TRBD1 (6 bases). CDR3 length: 12 residues. V was clipped by 7 bases and J by 1 base, with 10 bases between them. Germline-derived CDR1 and CDR2 are SQVTM and ANQGSEA. DNA of the CDR3: TGCAGCGGGGGGGCCGTTAACTATGGCTACACCTTC. This sequence encodes CSGGAVNYGYTF.

V gene TRBV28 combines with J gene TRBJ2-7; D is uncertain. The CDR3 totals 13 residues. V was pared by 3 bases and J by 3 bases, with 9 bases between. Germline-derived CDR1 and CDR2 are MDHEN and SYDVKM. The CDR3 sequence: CASSLAANYEQYF. CDR3 sequence (DNA): TGTGCCAGCAGTTTGGCGGCAAACTACGAGCAGTACTTC.

J is TRBJ2-3 and V is TRBV10-1; 10 bases agree with TRBD2. The germline V gene encodes CDR1 WNHNN and CDR2 SYGVQD (reference sequence). Trimming took 6 bases from V and 7 from J; bases not matched to a gene: 13. This CDR3 contains 16 residues. CDR3 sequence: CASSTGTSESRNTQYF. CDR3 nucleotide sequence: TGCGCCAGCAGCACCGGGACTAGCGAGAGCAGGAATACGCAGTATTTT.

The chain combines TRBV4-1 with TRBJ1-2; 9 positions match TRBD1. V lost 2 bases, J lost 4 bases, and 8 bases stayed unmatched. CDR3 length equals 16 residues. CDR1 MGHRA and CDR2 YSYEKL come from the germline V gene. The CDR3 sequence: CASSQLTGGESYGYTF. The CDR3 DNA reads TGCGCCAGCAGCCAACTTACAGGGGGCGAGAGCTATGGCTACACCTTC.

The chain couples TRBV27 to TRBJ1-1; possible D gene TRBD1, 6 bases. V lost 1 base to trimming and J lost 3 bases, with 12 bases between them. This CDR3 has 15 amino acids. The germline V gene has CDR1 MNHEY and CDR2 SMNVEV (reference sequence). DNA for the CDR3: TGTGCCAGCAGTTTATTTCGAGGGGGAGACACTGAAGCTTTCTTT. Translation gives CASSLFRGGDTEAFF.

The V call is TRBV27, the J call TRBJ2-7; 10 nucleotides line up with TRBD2. V shed 5 bases, J shed 3 bases, and the junction held 10 bases outside the gene matches. The CDR3 has 16 amino acids. In germline, CDR1 is MNHEY, CDR2 SMNVEV (reference sequence). As DNA, the CDR3 is TGTGCCAGCAGTAAGACTAGCGGGCAACCCCTCTACGAGCAGTACTTC. Amino acids: CASSKTSGQPLYEQYF.

The chain combines TRBV19 with TRBJ2-2; tentative D call: TRBD1 (5 bases). Germline-derived CDR1 and CDR2 are LNHDA and SQIVND (reference sequence). The CDR3 runs to 14 residues. V dropped 3 bases and J dropped 1 base, with 6 bases sitting between them. The CDR3 region is CASSIQGNTGELFF. CDR3 in DNA: TGTGCCAGTAGTATTCAGGGGAACACCGGGGAGCTGTTTTTT. Full variable domain (rest looked up from reference TRBV19 and TRBJ2-2): DGGITQSPKYLFRKEGQNVTLSCEQNLNHDAMYWYRQDPGQGLRLIYYSQIVNDFQKGDIAEGYSVSREKKESFPLTVTSAQKNPTAFYLCASSIQGNTGELFFGEGSRLTVL.

This chain links TRBV5-5 with TRBJ2-7, with TRBD1 matching 9 bases. Trimming cost V 5 bases and J 12 bases; bases outside gene matches: 12. This CDR3 has 13 residues. Germline V gene lookup returns CDR1 SGHKS and CDR2 YYEKEE (reference sequence). The CDR3 protein is CASRTDWTGAPYF. The CDR3 DNA sequence: TGTGCCAGCAGAACGGACTGGACAGGGGCCCCGTACTTC.

The chain joins TRBV30 to TRBJ2-3; 8 bases align to TRBD2. With V trimmed by 0 bases and J by 5 bases, 4 bases remained unmatched. The germline V gene has CDR1 GTSNPN and CDR2 SVGIG (reference sequence). This CDR3 comprises 14 residues. The CDR3 DNA is TGTGCCTGGAGTGTTCGGGGGGGCCAAGATACGCAGTATTTT. Amino acids: CAWSVRGGQDTQYF.

The table lists this clone with a few counts. The CDR3 reads CASSLAGDRSYNEQFF. In DNA, the CDR3 is TGCGCCAGCAGCTTGGCCGGAGACAGATCCTACAATGAGCAGTTCTTC. The chain uses TRBV5-1 and TRBJ2-1; D is possibly TRBD1 (5 bases). Germline CDR1 reads SGHRS; CDR2 reads YFSETQ. The CDR3 runs to 16 residues. V lost 0 bases to trimming and J lost 1 base, with 11 bases between them. The full variable domain, its missing parts supplied by reference TRBV5-1 and TRBJ2-1, is KAGVTQTPRYLIKTRGQQVTLSCSPISGHRSVSWYQQTPGQGLQFLFEYFSETQRNKGNFPGRFSGRQFSNSRSEMNVSTLELGDSALYLCASSLAGDRSYNEQFFGPGTRLTVL.